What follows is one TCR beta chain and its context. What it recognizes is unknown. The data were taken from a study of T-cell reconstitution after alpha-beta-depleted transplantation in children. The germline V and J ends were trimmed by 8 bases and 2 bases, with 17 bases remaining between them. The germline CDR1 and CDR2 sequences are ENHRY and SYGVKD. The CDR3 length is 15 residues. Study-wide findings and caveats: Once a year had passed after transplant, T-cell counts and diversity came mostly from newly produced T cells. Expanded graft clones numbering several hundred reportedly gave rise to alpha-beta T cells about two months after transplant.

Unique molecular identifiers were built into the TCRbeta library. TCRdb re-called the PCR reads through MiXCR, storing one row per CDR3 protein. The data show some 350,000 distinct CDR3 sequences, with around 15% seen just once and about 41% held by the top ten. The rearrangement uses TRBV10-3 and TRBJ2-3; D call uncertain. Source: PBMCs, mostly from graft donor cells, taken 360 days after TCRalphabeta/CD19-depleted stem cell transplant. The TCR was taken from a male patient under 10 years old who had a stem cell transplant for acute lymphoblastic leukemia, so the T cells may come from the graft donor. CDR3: CAIADGRQLTDTQYF. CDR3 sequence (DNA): TGTGCCATCGCAGATGGACGGCAGCTCACAGATACGCAGTATTTT.